These 8 T cell receptor beta chains share one sample of origin, sequenced in a study of blood T cell repertoires in COVID-19. TCRdb's table, derived via immunoSEQ multiplex PCR, lists solely in-frame clones and lacks some. Counted here are 300,000 to 500,000 clones, 88% occurring once; the ten biggest clones make up approximately 1%. The sequencing input was PBMCs or T cells enriched from blood (not recorded which). These receptor sequences come from a woman in her 30s with acute COVID-19.

The gene calls are TRBV10-3 and TRBJ1-2, with 7 bases that match TRBD1. This CDR3 is 20 amino acids long. Trimming took 0 bases from V and 3 from J; bases not matched to a gene: 19. Germline CDR1 and CDR2: ENHRY and SYGVKD. CDR3 in amino acids: CAISESKWNGGDRVYYGYTF. CDR3 bases: TGTGCCATCAGTGAGTCTAAATGGAATGGGGGAGACAGGGTCTACTATGGCTACACCTTC.

The chain joins TRBV7-8 to TRBJ1-3, with TRBD1 matching over 9 bases. The CDR3 is 17 amino acids. V lost 0 bases to trimming and J lost 2 bases; unmatched junction nucleotides: 5. The germline gives CDR1 SGHVS, CDR2 FQNEAQ. CDR3 protein: CASSLAYRGLTGNTIYF. For the CDR3, the DNA is TGTGCCAGCAGCTTAGCCTACAGGGGGCTGACTGGAAACACCATATATTTT.

The chain recombines TRBV29-1 with TRBJ1-1; TRBD1 is a possible D gene (6 bases). Trimming removed 6 bases from V and 2 bases from J, with 13 bases in between. The germline gives CDR1 SQVTM, CDR2 ANQGSEA. The CDR3 totals 13 residues. CDR3 sequence: CSVVGQPNTEAFF. In DNA, the CDR3 is TGCAGCGTCGTTGGACAGCCCAACACTGAAGCTTTCTTT.

The chain combines TRBV30 with TRBJ1-2; D is unclear. V was clipped by 3 bases and J by 0 bases, with 11 bases between them. Germline loops: CDR1 GTSNPN, CDR2 SVGIG (reference sequence). CDR3 length: 14 amino acids. CDR3 sequence: CAWRVRTTNYGYTF. The CDR3 coding sequence is TGTGCCTGGAGAGTGAGGACTACTAACTATGGCTACACCTTC.

The chain employs TRBV21-1 and TRBJ1-1; the D call in the table, TRBD1, was not verified against the DNA. TRBV21-1 is a pseudogene. This CDR3 has 17 residues. The CDR3 DNA reads as TGTGCCAGCAGCAAAGATTGGCAGGCAACAACGAACACTGAAGCTTTCTTT. Its protein is CASSKDWQATTNTEAFF.

V usage is TRBV2 and J usage is TRBJ2-3; the match to TRBD2 covers 8 bases. Germline CDR1 reads SNHLY; CDR2 reads FYNNEI. The trim removed 7 bases at V and 5 bases at J, leaving 11 bases unmatched. The CDR3 runs 15 residues. The CDR3 region has the DNA TGTGCCAGCACCCTCATGGGCACTAGCGGAGATACGCAGTATTTT. Residues: CASTLMGTSGDTQYF.

The gene calls are TRBV7-2 and TRBJ2-3, with 13 bases matching TRBD2. The CDR3 is made up of 17 amino acids. With V trimmed by 5 bases and J by 5 bases, 10 bases remained unmatched. Germline V gene sequence: CDR1 SGHTA, CDR2 FQGNSA. CDR3 region: CASSLDTSGGAIDTQYF. The CDR3 region has the DNA TGTGCCAGCAGCCTCGACACTAGCGGGGGGGCAATAGATACGCAGTATTTT.

The gene calls are TRBV24-1 and TRBJ1-2; D perhaps matches TRBD1 (5 bases). CDR1 and CDR2 from the germline V gene are KGHDR and SFDVKD. V gave up 3 bases and J gave up 4 bases, with 14 bases separating them. This CDR3 has 15 amino acids. Here the CDR3 reads CATSDAGTGVYGYTF. As DNA, the CDR3 is TGTGCCACCAGTGATGCCGGGACGGGGGTCTATGGCTACACCTTC.